This TCR beta chain originates from a study of blood T cells in healthy people across ages. Together with a sample-barcoded 5' primer, a J-beta primer mix was included in a second PCR lasting about 7 to 12 cycles. Each cDNA molecule carried a tag from a template-switch adaptor that contained 12 random nucleotides. Samples each returned at least 3 million CDR3-containing paired-end reads. MiXCR was run by TCRdb on the 5' RACE reads, yielding one entry per CDR3 protein. The table records about 1.4 million distinct CDR3 sequences, around 59% of them present only once. This clonotype occurred once. Antigen: not known. Germline V lookup: CDR1 LGHNA, CDR2 YSLEER. The trim removed 2 bases at V and 0 bases at J, leaving 8 bases unmatched. The CDR3 contains 19 residues. Donors were systemically healthy Caucasian individuals from Russia aged roughly 6 to 100 years. Study results and caveats: More naive CD4+ cells and higher diversity marked long-lived donors relative to aged donors.

This receptor was identified in a man between 18 and 35 years old in good health. Sequencing was performed on blood. The V call is TRBV4-3, the J call TRBJ2-1, with TRBD2 matching over 12 bases. CDR3 protein: CASSQLRTSGVRSYNEQFF. CDR3 in DNA: TGCGCCAGCAGCCAACTTCGGACTAGCGGGGTCCGCTCCTACAATGAGCAGTTCTTC.